This TCR beta chain was documented in a study of monozygotic twins with inflammatory bowel disease. Study outcomes and limitations: Among T cells, the various subtypes were not distinguishable. Patient-to-patient differences in immunosuppressive treatment may have added variability to the repertoires.

cDNA synthesis was performed in eight separate reactions for each sample. Addition of UMIs with a 6-nucleotide sample barcode was achieved by template switching. TCRdb re-called the 5' RACE reads and gives one entry per CDR3 protein, without DNA. This listing includes 300,000 to 350,000 distinct CDR3 sequences. To note about this clonotype: Its antigen is as yet unknown.

The CDR3 has 14 amino acids. The sequence was obtained from a human donor with ulcerative colitis or Crohn's disease, or a healthy co-twin of an affected twin (not recorded which). The chain couples TRBV12-3 or TRBV12-4 to TRBJ1-3; the D call of TRBD1 rests on TCRdb alone, since no DNA is present to check it. Sequencing input: blood. The CDR3 region is CASSPQGAGNTIYF.